One and the same sample provided the 8 T cell receptor beta chains below, sequenced in a study of T cell changes during pregnancy in multiple sclerosis (dated by TCRdb to about 2019). Library generation was performed with the immunoSEQ multiplex PCR assay. Sourced from immuneACCESS, this table was stored by TCRdb with only in-frame sequences that have V and J called. A share of the clones is absent; for the studies checked, an unresolved V gene accounts for under half, and the remainder has no known explanation. This sample has about 80,000 clones in its table, and about 91% of those were observed once. About 1.5% of the sample belongs to the ten largest clones. The input for sequencing was peripheral blood, taken before pregnancy. The source is a female donor with multiple sclerosis, enrolled in a pregnancy study.

This chain connects TRBV6-6 to TRBJ1-2; 7 bases map to TRBD1. Germline values: CDR1 MNHNY, CDR2 SVGAGI (reference sequence). The length of the CDR3 is 15 residues. Trimming cost V 8 bases and J 6 bases; bases outside gene matches: 15. The CDR3 sequence: CASGDGQVTAHGYTF. DNA of the CDR3: TGTGCCAGCGGGGACGGACAGGTAACAGCGCATGGCTACACCTTC.

The rearrangement uses TRBV5-1 and TRBJ2-3; TRBD2 aligns across 8 bases. Looked up from germline, CDR1 is SGHRS and CDR2 is YFSETQ. This CDR3 region has 16 residues. Trimming cost V 2 bases and J 3 bases; bases outside gene matches: 8. The CDR3 loop reads CASSLAGTSFTDTQYF. Here the CDR3 DNA reads TGCGCCAGCAGCTTAGCAGGGACTAGTTTTACAGATACGCAGTATTTT. Full variable domain (missing parts from reference TRBV5-1 and TRBJ2-3): KAGVTQTPRYLIKTRGQQVTLSCSPISGHRSVSWYQQTPGQGLQFLFEYFSETQRNKGNFPGRFSGRQFSNSRSEMNVSTLELGDSALYLCASSLAGTSFTDTQYFGPGTRLTVL.

The V gene is TRBV7-9, the J gene TRBJ1-2; 7 bases are a match to TRBD1. The CDR3 runs 13 residues. Germline V gives CDR1 SEHNR, CDR2 FQNEAQ (reference sequence). V trimming: 5 bases; J trimming: 8 bases; junction bases outside the gene matches: 8. CDR3 DNA: TGTGCCAGCAGCCCACGGACAGGTTACGGCTACACCTTC. It translates to CASSPRTGYGYTF. The variable domain in full, with the rest retrieved from reference TRBV7-9 and TRBJ1-2, is DTGVSQNPRHKITKRGQNVTFRCDPISEHNRLYWYRQTLGQGPEFLTYFQNEAQLEKSRLLSDRFSAERPKGSFSTLEIQRTEQGDSAMYLCASSPRTGYGYTFGSGTRLTVV.

This rearrangement joins TRBV9 to TRBJ1-5; D is possibly TRBD1 (5 bases). The V gene lost 4 bases and the J gene lost 1 base, with 24 bases spanning the gap. Germline V CDR1 and CDR2: SGDLS, YYNGEE. This CDR3 is built from 19 residues. The CDR3 region is CASSLPPQGSKMSNQPQHF. The CDR3 DNA reads as TGTGCCAGCAGCCTTCCCCCCCAGGGTTCGAAAATGAGCAATCAGCCCCAGCATTTT.

Comment on this clone: At the DNA level, this CDR3 is encoded by other sequences in the same sample as well. This chain connects TRBV6-5 to TRBJ2-5, with 7 bases matching TRBD1. Germline V gene sequence: CDR1 MNHEY, CDR2 SVGAGI. This CDR3 region has 13 residues. The junction had 0 bases not matched to a gene; V was cut back by 2 bases and J by 3 bases. CDR3 sequence reads: CASSYDREETQYF. The DNA of the CDR3 is TGTGCCAGCAGTTACGACAGGGAAGAGACCCAGTACTTC.

This chain joins TRBV18 and TRBJ1-4; 7 positions match TRBD1. CDR1 and CDR2 from the germline V gene are KGHSH and LQKENI. The CDR3 is 15 amino acids. Germline trimming cut 2 bases from V and 8 bases from J; bases unmatched to any gene: 8. The CDR3 sequence: CASSPRAGGGEKLFF. As DNA, the CDR3 is TGTGCCAGCTCACCAAGGGCAGGGGGAGGCGAAAAACTGTTTTTT.

The V call is TRBV18, the J call TRBJ1-2; 8 bases fit TRBD1. Trimming removed 3 bases from V and 0 bases from J; junction bases left unmatched: 9. This CDR3 spans 17 amino acids. Germline-derived CDR1 and CDR2 are KGHSH and LQKENI. This chain's CDR3 is CASSPGPGGLANYGYTF. Here the CDR3 DNA reads TGTGCCAGCTCACCGGGCCCAGGGGGCTTAGCTAACTATGGCTACACCTTC.

This clone was detected only once. The chain links TRBV5-1 to TRBJ2-1; TRBD1 aligns across 9 bases. The CDR3 spans 18 residues. V was clipped by 1 base and J by 9 bases; unmatched bases: 17. CDR1 and CDR2 (germline): SGHRS, YFSETQ. The CDR3 here is CASSLTQSGTGPVSEQFF. CDR3 in DNA: TGCGCCAGCAGCTTGACTCAATCCGGGACAGGGCCCGTTAGTGAGCAGTTCTTC.